Listed below are T cell receptor beta chains from one sample, sequenced in a study of early T cells in non-severe SARS-CoV-2 infection. TCRdb ran MiXCR on the 5' RACE reads and lists one entry per CDR3 protein. The table records some 39,000 distinct CDR3 sequences, less than 8.5% of them present only once. Input material: whole blood. These receptors came from an adult who was a healthcare worker with PCR-confirmed SARS-CoV-2 infection or an uninfected control (not recorded which). CDR3s include the opening cysteine and the closing phenylalanine or tryptophan. The order of the fields is clone size, D gene, V gene, J gene, CDR3 protein, CDR3 DNA. D genes are given only for firm matches. Expanded clones are given a class, and other clones once, few, many or no size at all.

abundance: .; d_gene: TRBD1; v_gene: TRBV6-2/TRBV6-3; j_gene: TRBJ1-1; CDR3aa: CASITGGTEAFF; CDR3nt: TGTGCCAGCATTACAGGGGGCACTGAAGCTTTCTTT
abundance: few; d_gene: TRBD1; v_gene: TRBV28; j_gene: TRBJ2-3; CDR3aa: CASRVRQGETDTQYF; CDR3nt: TGTGCCAGCAGGGTCCGACAGGGGGAAACAGATACGCAGTATTTT
abundance: .; d_gene: .; v_gene: TRBV28; j_gene: TRBJ2-5; CDR3aa: CASSLPPMAGVETQYF; CDR3nt: TGTGCCAGCAGTTTACCTCCTATGGCCGGGGTAGAGACCCAGTACTTC
abundance: .; d_gene: .; v_gene: TRBV29-1; j_gene: TRBJ2-6; CDR3aa: CSVEPLGGVSGANVLTF; CDR3nt: TGCAGCGTTGAACCCCTAGGGGGGGTCTCTGGGGCCAACGTCCTGACTTTC
abundance: many; d_gene: .; v_gene: TRBV28; j_gene: TRBJ2-3; CDR3aa: CASSLRLSFTDTQYF; CDR3nt: TGTGCCAGCAGTTTGAGGCTTTCATTCACAGATACGCAGTATTTT
abundance: many; d_gene: TRBD1; v_gene: TRBV19; j_gene: TRBJ1-2; CDR3aa: CASTGTGDPPYYGYTF; CDR3nt: TGTGCCAGTACCGGGACAGGGGATCCTCCCTACTATGGCTACACCTTC
abundance: .; d_gene: .; v_gene: TRBV20-1; j_gene: TRBJ2-2; CDR3aa: CSAATGSDTGELFF; CDR3nt: TGCAGTGCTGCTACCGGGTCTGACACCGGGGAGCTGTTTTTT
abundance: few; d_gene: .; v_gene: TRBV7-6; j_gene: TRBJ2-3; CDR3aa: CASSLFVRGTDTQYF; CDR3nt: TGTGCCAGCAGCTTATTCGTTAGGGGCACAGATACGCAGTATTTT
abundance: many; d_gene: TRBD1; v_gene: TRBV12-3/TRBV12-4; j_gene: TRBJ2-5; CDR3aa: CASSFWDSVQETQYF; CDR3nt: TGTGCCAGCAGCTTTTGGGACAGCGTTCAAGAGACCCAGTACTTC
abundance: .; d_gene: TRBD2; v_gene: TRBV6-1; j_gene: TRBJ2-1; CDR3aa: CASSPLAGGPGNEQFF; CDR3nt: TGTGCCAGCAGTCCTTTAGCGGGGGGGCCGGGCAATGAGCAGTTCTTC
abundance: few; d_gene: TRBD1; v_gene: TRBV6-5; j_gene: TRBJ2-3; CDR3aa: CASSYLGQGRTDTQYF; CDR3nt: TGTGCCAGCAGTTATCTTGGACAGGGGCGGACAGATACGCAGTATTTT
abundance: few; d_gene: TRBD1; v_gene: TRBV14; j_gene: TRBJ1-2; CDR3aa: CASSHVRGGGGNYGYTF; CDR3nt: TGTGCCAGCAGCCACGTCCGAGGGGGAGGGGGCAACTATGGCTACACCTTC
abundance: .; d_gene: .; v_gene: TRBV9; j_gene: TRBJ2-1; CDR3aa: CASSVAGVHEQFF; CDR3nt: TGTGCCAGCAGCGTAGCCGGGGTACATGAGCAGTTCTTC
abundance: .; d_gene: TRBD1; v_gene: TRBV3-1; j_gene: TRBJ2-2; CDR3aa: CASSQGTGTAAGELFF; CDR3nt: TGTGCCAGCAGCCAAGGAACCGGGACAGCGGCCGGGGAGCTGTTTTTT
abundance: .; d_gene: .; v_gene: TRBV18; j_gene: TRBJ1-1; CDR3aa: CASSQTLNTEAFF; CDR3nt: TGTGCCAGCTCACAGACCCTGAACACTGAAGCTTTCTTT
abundance: .; d_gene: TRBD1; v_gene: TRBV5-1; j_gene: TRBJ2-2; CDR3aa: CASSLNSGTANTGELFF; CDR3nt: TGCGCCAGCAGCTTGAATTCTGGGACAGCGAACACCGGGGAGCTGTTTTTT
abundance: many; d_gene: .; v_gene: TRBV7-2; j_gene: TRBJ2-2; CDR3aa: CASNTVGNTGELFF; CDR3nt: TGTGCCAGCAACACAGTGGGGAACACCGGGGAGCTGTTTTTT
abundance: few; d_gene: .; v_gene: TRBV7-9; j_gene: TRBJ2-2; CDR3aa: CASGSGARELFF; CDR3nt: TGTGCCAGCGGTTCAGGGGCGCGGGAGCTGTTTTTT